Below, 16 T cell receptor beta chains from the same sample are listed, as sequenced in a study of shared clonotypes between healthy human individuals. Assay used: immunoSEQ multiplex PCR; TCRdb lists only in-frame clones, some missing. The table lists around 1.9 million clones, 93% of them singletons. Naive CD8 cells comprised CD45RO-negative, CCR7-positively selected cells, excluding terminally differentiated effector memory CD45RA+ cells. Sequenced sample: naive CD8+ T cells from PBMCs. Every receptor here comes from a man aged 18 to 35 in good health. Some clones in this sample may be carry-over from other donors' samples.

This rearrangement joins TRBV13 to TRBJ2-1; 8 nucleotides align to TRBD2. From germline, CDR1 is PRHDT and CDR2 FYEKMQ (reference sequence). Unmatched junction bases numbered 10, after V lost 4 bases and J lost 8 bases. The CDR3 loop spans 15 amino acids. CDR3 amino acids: CASSSWTSISDEQFF. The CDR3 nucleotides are TGTGCCAGCAGCTCCTGGACTAGCATATCGGATGAGCAGTTCTTC.

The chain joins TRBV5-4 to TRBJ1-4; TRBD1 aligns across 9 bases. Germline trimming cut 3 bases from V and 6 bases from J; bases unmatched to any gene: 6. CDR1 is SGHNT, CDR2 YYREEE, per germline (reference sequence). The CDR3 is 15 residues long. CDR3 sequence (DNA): TGTGCCAGCAGCTCGGGGTGGGACAGGGATGAAAAACTGTTTTTT. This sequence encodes CASSSGWDRDEKLFF. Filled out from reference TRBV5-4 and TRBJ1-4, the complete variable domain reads ETGVTQSPTHLIKTRGQQVTLRCSSQSGHNTVSWYQQALGQGPQFIFQYYREEENGRGNFPPRFSGLQFPNYSSELNVNALELDDSALYLCASSSGWDRDEKLFFGSGTQLSVL.

CDR3 residues: CASSPDRAAYEQYF. For the CDR3, the DNA is TGTGCCAGCAGCCCAGACAGGGCTGCCTACGAGCAGTACTTC. This chain connects TRBV2 to TRBJ2-7, with TRBD1 matching 7 bases. Germline CDR1 reads SNHLY; CDR2 reads FYNNEI. V shed 6 bases and J 2 bases; nucleotides not matched to a gene: 7. The CDR3 is 14 residues long. The full variable domain, in which reference TRBV2 and TRBJ2-7 provide the parts outside the CDR3, is EPEVTQTPSHQVTQMGQEVILRCVPISNHLYFYWYRQILGQKVEFLVSFYNNEISEKSEIFDDQFSVERPDGSNFTLKIRSTKLEDSAMYFCASSPDRAAYEQYFGPGTRLTVT.

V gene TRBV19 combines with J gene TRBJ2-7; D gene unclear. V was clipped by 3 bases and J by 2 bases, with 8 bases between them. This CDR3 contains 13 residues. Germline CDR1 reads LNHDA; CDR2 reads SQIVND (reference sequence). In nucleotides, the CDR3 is TGTGCCAGTAGTATCGACATCGCCTACGAGCAGTACTTC. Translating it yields CASSIDIAYEQYF.

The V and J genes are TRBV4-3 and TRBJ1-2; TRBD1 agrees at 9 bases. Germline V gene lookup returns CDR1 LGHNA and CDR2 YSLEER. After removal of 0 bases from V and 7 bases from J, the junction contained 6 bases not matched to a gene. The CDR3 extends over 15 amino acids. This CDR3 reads CASSQEEGQGGGYTF. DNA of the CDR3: TGCGCCAGCAGCCAAGAAGAGGGACAGGGAGGTGGCTACACCTTC.

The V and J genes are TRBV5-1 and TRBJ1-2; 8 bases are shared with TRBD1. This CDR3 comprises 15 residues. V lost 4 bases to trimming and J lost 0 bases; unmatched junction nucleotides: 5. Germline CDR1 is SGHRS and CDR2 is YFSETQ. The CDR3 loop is CASSPGQGTNYGYTF. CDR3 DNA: TGCGCCAGCAGCCCCGGACAGGGAACTAACTATGGCTACACCTTC.

The CDR3 is CASSVGSGKGQFF. The CDR3 DNA reads as TGTGCCAGCAGCGTAGGAAGCGGGAAGGGGCAGTTCTTC. The chain is built from TRBV9 and TRBJ2-1; the match to TRBD2 covers 7 bases. CDR1 and CDR2 (germline): SGDLS, YYNGEE. This CDR3 is built from 13 residues. The J segment lost 12 bases and the V segment lost 0 bases, leaving 6 bases of the junction unmatched.

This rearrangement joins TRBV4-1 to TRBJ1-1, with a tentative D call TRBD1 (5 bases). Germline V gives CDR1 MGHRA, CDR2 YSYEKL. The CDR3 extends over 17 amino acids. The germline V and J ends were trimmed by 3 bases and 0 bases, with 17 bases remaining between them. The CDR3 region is CASSQGSSAGMNTEAFF. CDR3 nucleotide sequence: TGCGCCAGCAGCCAGGGGTCGTCGGCAGGGATGAACACTGAAGCTTTCTTT.

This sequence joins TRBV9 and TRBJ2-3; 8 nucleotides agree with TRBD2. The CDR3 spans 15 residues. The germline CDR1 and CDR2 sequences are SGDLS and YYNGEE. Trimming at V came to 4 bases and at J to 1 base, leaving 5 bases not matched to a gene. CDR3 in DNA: TGTGCCAGCAGCCTAACTAGCGGAGGCACAGATACGCAGTATTTT. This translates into CASSLTSGGTDTQYF. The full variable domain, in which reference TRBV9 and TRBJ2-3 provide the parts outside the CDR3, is DSGVTQTPKHLITATGQRVTLRCSPRSGDLSVYWYQQSLDQGLQFLIQYYNGEERAKGNILERFSAQQFPDLHSELNLSSLELGDSALYFCASSLTSGGTDTQYFGPGTRLTVL.

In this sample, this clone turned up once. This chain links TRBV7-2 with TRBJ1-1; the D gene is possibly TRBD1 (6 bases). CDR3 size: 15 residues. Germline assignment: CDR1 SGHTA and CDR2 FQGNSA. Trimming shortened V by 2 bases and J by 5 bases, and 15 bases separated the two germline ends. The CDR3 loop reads CASSLPTGRGTEAFF. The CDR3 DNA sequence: TGTGCCAGCAGCTTACCCACAGGGCGGGGAACTGAAGCTTTCTTT.

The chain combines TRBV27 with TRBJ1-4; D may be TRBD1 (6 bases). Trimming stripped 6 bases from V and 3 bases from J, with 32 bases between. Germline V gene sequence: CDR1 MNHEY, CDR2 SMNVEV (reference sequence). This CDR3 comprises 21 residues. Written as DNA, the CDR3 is TGTGCCAGCAGGTCGTCGGCTCCGGGGTTTTACTTGGGACATCCTAATGAAAAACTGTTTTTT. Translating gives CASRSSAPGFYLGHPNEKLFF.

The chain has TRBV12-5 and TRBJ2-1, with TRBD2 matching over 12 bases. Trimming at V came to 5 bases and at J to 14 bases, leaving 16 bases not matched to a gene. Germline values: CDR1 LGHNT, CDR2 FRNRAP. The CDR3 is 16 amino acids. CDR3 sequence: CASGPYPGLAGGKKFF. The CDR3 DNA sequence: TGTGCTAGTGGTCCATACCCCGGGCTAGCGGGAGGGAAAAAGTTCTTC.

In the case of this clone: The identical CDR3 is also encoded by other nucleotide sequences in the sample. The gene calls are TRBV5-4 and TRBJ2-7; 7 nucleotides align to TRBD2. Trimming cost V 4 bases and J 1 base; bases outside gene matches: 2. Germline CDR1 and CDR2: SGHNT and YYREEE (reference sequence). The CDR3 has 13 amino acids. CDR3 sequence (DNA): TGTGCCAGCAGCCCGGGGGGATCCTACGAGCAGTACTTC. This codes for CASSPGGSYEQYF.

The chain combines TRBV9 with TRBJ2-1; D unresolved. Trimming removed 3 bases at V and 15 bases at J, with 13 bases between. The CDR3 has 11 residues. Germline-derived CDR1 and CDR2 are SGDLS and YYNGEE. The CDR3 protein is CASSGRVGMFF. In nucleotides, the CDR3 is TGTGCCAGCAGCGGACGGGTGGGGATGTTCTTC. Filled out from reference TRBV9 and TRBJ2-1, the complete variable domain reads DSGVTQTPKHLITATGQRVTLRCSPRSGDLSVYWYQQSLDQGLQFLIQYYNGEERAKGNILERFSAQQFPDLHSELNLSSLELGDSALYFCASSGRVGMFFGPGTRLTVL.

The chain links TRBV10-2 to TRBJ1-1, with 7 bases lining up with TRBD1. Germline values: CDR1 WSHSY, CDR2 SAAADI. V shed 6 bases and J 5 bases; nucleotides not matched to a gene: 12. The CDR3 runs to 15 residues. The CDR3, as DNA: TGCGCCAGCAGAGTGACGATAGGGGGCTCGACTGAAGCTTTCTTT. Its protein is CASRVTIGGSTEAFF.

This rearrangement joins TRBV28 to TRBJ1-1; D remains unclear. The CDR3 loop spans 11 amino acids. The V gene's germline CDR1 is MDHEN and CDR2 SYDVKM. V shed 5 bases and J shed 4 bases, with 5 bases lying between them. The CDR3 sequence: CASSIITEAFF. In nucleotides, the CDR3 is TGTGCCAGCAGTATTATCACTGAAGCTTTCTTT. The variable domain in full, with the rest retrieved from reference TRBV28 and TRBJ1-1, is DVKVTQSSRYLVKRTGEKVFLECVQDMDHENMFWYRQDPGLGLRLIYFSYDVKMKEKGDIPEGYSVSREKKERFSLILESASTNQTSMYLCASSIITEAFFGQGTRLTVV.